This TCR beta chain was sequenced during a study of CD4 T cells in relation to SARS-CoV-2 and coronaviruses. Overall study results and limits: Pre-pandemic and post-infection samples never came from the same donor. Crossreactivity was assessed only for spike protein, not other viral proteins.

Germline CDR1 reads DFQATT; CDR2 reads SNEGSKA (reference sequence). V dropped 3 bases and J dropped 0 bases, with 14 bases sitting between them. The CDR3 extends over 15 amino acids. Measured with immunoSEQ multiplex PCR; TCRdb has only the in-frame clones, and not every one. Here the sample spans 36,000 or so clones, about 80% being singletons. Naive and memory CD4+ T cells were separated from cryopreserved PBMCs. Comment on this clone: Its cognate antigen is unknown.

The rearrangement joins TRBV20-1 to TRBJ2-5; D call uncertain. The source is an adult with COVID-19. The sequenced material came from memory CD4+ T cells from PBMCs, cultured in vitro. CDR3 in DNA: TGCAGTGCTAGTGGCGATTCGGCGGACCAAGAGACCCAGTACTTC. Its translation is CSASGDSADQETQYF.